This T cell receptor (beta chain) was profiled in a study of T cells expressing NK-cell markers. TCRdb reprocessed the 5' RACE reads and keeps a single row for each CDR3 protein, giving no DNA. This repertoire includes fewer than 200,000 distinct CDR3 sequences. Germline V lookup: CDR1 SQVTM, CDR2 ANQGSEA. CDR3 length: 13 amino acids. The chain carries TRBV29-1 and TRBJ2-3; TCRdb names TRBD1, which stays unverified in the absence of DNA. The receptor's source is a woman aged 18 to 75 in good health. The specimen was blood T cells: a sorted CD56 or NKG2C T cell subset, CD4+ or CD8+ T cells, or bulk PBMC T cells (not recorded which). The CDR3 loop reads CSVNRGSADTQYF.